Listed below are T cell receptor beta chains from one sample, sequenced in a study of early T cells in non-severe SARS-CoV-2 infection. Each CDR3 protein is one row after TCRdb ran MiXCR on the 5' RACE reads. The sample carries 25,000 to 30,000 distinct CDR3 sequences, around 6% recorded once. The sequences come from whole blood, collected at baseline. The receptors were gathered from an adult who was a healthcare worker with PCR-confirmed SARS-CoV-2 infection or an uninfected control (not recorded which). CDR3s include the opening cysteine and the closing phenylalanine or tryptophan. The D gene is left open where the match is weak. Rows may omit the clone size; those that give it use once, few, many or a size class.

CDR3 length | D gene | J gene | clone size | V gene | CDR3 DNA | CDR3 protein
16 | TRBD2 | TRBJ2-3 | many | TRBV7-8 | TGTGCCAGCAGCTTAGCGCTCGCGGGAGGGAGAAATACGCAGTATTTT | CASSLALAGGRNTQYF
15 | TRBD2 | TRBJ2-2 | many | TRBV15 | TGTGCCACCAGCAGAGATCGGACTAGCGGGAGGGTCCTGTTTTTT | CATSRDRTSGRVLFF
18 | NA | TRBJ1-2 | many | TRBV6-2/TRBV6-3 | TGTGCCAGCAAAACGTTCCGGGACACATTCCGCTCCAACTATGGCTACACCTTC | CASKTFRDTFRSNYGYTF
15 | NA | TRBJ2-1 | NA | TRBV5-1 | TGCGCCAGCAGCTTGGGGGTAGCGGAGGGCAATGAGCAGTTCTTC | CASSLGVAEGNEQFF
15 | NA | TRBJ2-2 | NA | TRBV7-9 | TGTGCCAGCAGCTTAAAGGAGCGGTACACCGGGGAGCTGTTTTTT | CASSLKERYTGELFF
16 | NA | TRBJ2-3 | once | TRBV19 | TGTGCCAGTAGTATAGGTTTGAACAGATTCACAGATACGCAGTATTTT | CASSIGLNRFTDTQYF
18 | NA | TRBJ1-2 | many | TRBV27 | TGTGCCAGCAGTTCCTCCGGTGCCAGGGACAACCTTTGGTATGGCTACACCTTC | CASSSSGARDNLWYGYTF
15 | NA | TRBJ2-1 | many | TRBV5-1 | TGCGCCAGCAGCTTGGAGTTAGGGCCCTACAATGAGCAGTTCTTC | CASSLELGPYNEQFF
15 | NA | TRBJ2-2 | many | TRBV10-3 | TGTGCCATCAGTGATCTAGGCGGTTCCACCGGGGAGCTGTTTTTT | CAISDLGGSTGELFF
13 | NA | TRBJ2-3 | few | TRBV7-3 | TGTGCCAGCAGCCCCGGGGGTTCTGATACGCAGTATTTT | CASSPGGSDTQYF
15 | NA | TRBJ1-1 | many | TRBV7-3 | TGTGCCAGCAGCTTACAAGCGGGAGCGAGATCGGAAGCTTTCTTT | CASSLQAGARSEAFF
16 | NA | TRBJ2-7 | NA | TRBV7-9 | TGTGCCAGCAGCTTAGTGACAGGACTGGGCCCCTACGAGCAGTACTTC | CASSLVTGLGPYEQYF
15 | NA | TRBJ1-1 | many | TRBV15 | TGTGCCACCAGCAGACTTGACGGGGGGAATCCTGAAGCTTTCTTT | CATSRLDGGNPEAFF
14 | TRBD1 | TRBJ1-5 | many | TRBV6-6 | TGTGCCAGCAGTTACTACGGGACAGGTCAGCCCCAGCATTTT | CASSYYGTGQPQHF
15 | TRBD1 | TRBJ1-2 | many | TRBV6-5 | TGTGCCAGCAGGGGACAGGCTGCAGGTAGCTATGGCTACACCTTC | CASRGQAAGSYGYTF
15 | NA | TRBJ2-6 | many | TRBV20-1 | TGCAGTGCCACGGCGGGGTTCTCTGGGGCCAACGTCCTGACTTTC | CSATAGFSGANVLTF
12 | NA | TRBJ2-1 | many | TRBV11-3 | TGTGCCAGCACCTATCGGAGCCACGAGCAGTTCTTC | CASTYRSHEQFF
15 | NA | TRBJ2-7 | many | TRBV6-5 | TGTGCCAGCAGCCCCCAAGGCGTCGGACCGTACGAGCAGTACTTC | CASSPQGVGPYEQYF